This entry concerns a single TCR beta chain. In this sample, this clonotype turned up many times. Its binding antigen is unknown. Base quality data are lacking; no much larger clone is found one base away. This sample stems from a study of T-cell reconstitution after alpha-beta-depleted transplantation in children (dated by TCRdb to 2016 to 2017). With regard to the full study: T-cell immune reconstitution after TCRalphabeta/CD19-depleted allogeneic hematopoietic cell transplantation in children was quantitatively tracked in the study by means of TCR repertoire profiling. Results and caveats for the whole study, not just this receptor: Hyperexpanded clone frequencies declined over subsequent months; after one year, T-cell counts and TCRbeta diversity were mostly attributed to newly produced T cells. In some patients, high TCRbeta diversity at day 60 was attributed to recipient T cells and intrathymic progenitors that had survived conditioning. The apparently early recovery of alphabetaT-cell counts about two months after transplant reportedly depended on only several hundred rapidly expanded clones that came from non-depleted graft cells.

The library was built by means of PCR. The instrument given in TCRdb is Illumina HiSeq 2500. To normalize quantification of the TCRbeta repertoire, the TCR libraries were built with molecular barcoding that relied on unique molecular identifiers. The public reads were quality trimmed at Q25 with fastp and then assembled into clones with MiXCR by TCRdb, keeping productive beta chains. Each entry merges the rows of one CDR3 protein and shows their most common DNA and genes. This sample comprises 73,000 or so distinct CDR3 sequences, over 4.5% of them detected only once. The ten biggest clones cover around 18% of the sample. The sample's treatment or condition label, in plain terms: allogeneic hematopoietic cell transplantation with graft depleted of TCRalphabeta T cells and CD19 B cells. Transplant recipients were children who received TCRalphabeta/CD19-depleted allogeneic hematopoietic cell grafts.

The source of this sequence is a boy under two years old who had a stem cell transplant for acute myeloid leukemia, so the T cells may come from the graft donor. The sequences come from PBMCs, mostly from graft donor cells, collected 180 days after TCRalphabeta/CD19-depleted stem cell transplant.

The DNA sequence is given as TGTGCCAGCTCACCACCGTCTAGCGGGGCCTTTCGGCGGACCCAGTACTTC. The translation is CASSPPSSGAFRRTQYF. This chain is built from TRBV18 and TRBJ2-5; TRBD2 lines up with 9 middle nucleotides. CDR1 and CDR2, looked up from the germline V gene, are KGHSH and LQKENI. The CDR3 contains 17 residues, cysteine and phenylalanine counted. CDR3 DNA only is kept here, 51 bases in frame from base 1. Germline trimming: 0 bases from V, 7 bases from J; junction bases outside gene matches: 12.